Detailed here is one T cell receptor beta chain. This entry comes from a study of blood T cell repertoires in COVID-19. The overall study: Donors in the United States, Italy and Spain gave samples during acute or convalescent COVID-19.

Original handling: Estimates of nucleated cell counts were drawn from the amplification of reference gene primers. Sequencing was performed with immunoSEQ multiplex PCR; in TCRdb, only in-frame clones are kept and a portion is missing. V and J calls plus clone size are reproduced from that table; the DNA served to infer D and trimming. The sample carries under 200,000 clones, roughly 86% recorded once. The clonotype was recovered from a man between 18 and 35 years old with acute or convalescent COVID-19. Source material: peripheral blood.

The CDR3 bases are TGTGCCAGCAGTTCCTTCAGGGGAGAGGGTACAGATACGCAGTATTTT. Translated, it gives CASSSFRGEGTDTQYF. This rearrangement joins TRBV6-6 to TRBJ2-3; D is possibly TRBD1 (6 bases). Deletions cut 4 bases from V and 3 bases from J, with 17 bases between. CDR3 length: 16 amino acids. In germline, CDR1 is MNHNY, CDR2 SVGAGI (reference sequence).